What follows describes a single TCR beta chain. The antigen is not known. Other DNA sequences from this sample encode an identical CDR3 as well. Naive-designated CD8 cells lacked CD45RO, were positively enriched for CCR7, and omitted terminally differentiated effector memory CD45RA+ cells. Profiling relied on immunoSEQ multiplex PCR, and the TCRdb table lists in-frame clones only, not all of them. The sample yields roughly 2.1 million clones, about 93% seen once. This sample was taken from a study of shared clonotypes between healthy human individuals. The V gene's germline CDR1 is LNHDA and CDR2 SQIVND (reference sequence). V dropped 3 bases and J dropped 5; count of bases not matched to a gene: 2. This CDR3 contains 13 residues. Study results and limitations: Although depth was large, rarefaction showed that sequencing of the sorted subsets was incomplete. For naive CD4 cells, 4% to 6% of clonotypes were shared across a few donors.

The chain has TRBV19 and TRBJ2-7, with 9 bases lining up with TRBD1. The sequence was obtained from a man younger than 30 in good health. Some clones in this sample may be carry-over from other donors' samples. Sequenced sample: naive CD8+ T cells from PBMCs. As DNA, the CDR3 is TGTGCCAGTAGTATTAGGGACAGGGACGAGCAGTACTTC. Amino acids: CASSIRDRDEQYF.